This TCR beta chain was retrieved from a study of blood T cell repertoires in COVID-19. The CDR3 contains 16 residues. Trimming cost V 0 bases and J 2 bases, with 13 bases left between them. CDR1 is SGHRS and CDR2 is YFSETQ in the germline V gene. Using immunoSEQ multiplex PCR, the repertoire was profiled, and TCRdb retains in-frame clones only, with some absent. The table records 100,000 to 150,000 clones, roughly four fifths of them present only once. J is TRBJ2-3 and V is TRBV5-1; D might be TRBD1 (5 bases). Material for sequencing was peripheral blood. The receptor was derived from a woman aged 50 to 60 with acute or convalescent COVID-19. The CDR3 loop is CASSLGGGATTDTQYF. The CDR3 DNA sequence: TGCGCCAGCAGCTTGGGGGGTGGGGCTACCACAGATACGCAGTATTTT.